This TCR beta chain was captured by sequencing in a study of glioma-infiltrating T cells. Study findings and constraints: Tissue and blood shared very few CDR3 sequences. Patients with low tissue-blood divergence carried a signature set of shared blood CDR3 motifs.

Using RNA template, CDR3s of TCR alpha and beta were amplified with iRepertoire arm-PCR. MiXCR, run by TCRdb on the multiplex PCR reads, gives a single entry per CDR3 protein. The repertoire includes roughly 350,000 distinct CDR3 sequences, roughly 41% of them detected once, and approximately 12% sits in the top ten. V was pared by 1 base and J by 3 bases, with 16 bases between. Germline CDR1 reads LNHNV; CDR2 reads YYDKDF (reference sequence). This CDR3 comprises 16 residues. About this clonotype itself: No antigen is known for it.

This clonotype was sampled from a human donor with low-grade glioma or glioblastoma, undergoing nonglioma brain surgery, or in good health (not recorded which). The sample taken for sequencing was glioma tissue, nonneoplastic brain tissue, or PBMCs (not recorded which). The chain carries TRBV15 and TRBJ2-7, with D perhaps assigned TRBD1 or TRBD2 (5 bases each). CDR3 sequence reads: CATSRGGIVGVYEQYF. The CDR3 DNA reads as TGTGCCACCAGCAGAGGGGGGATAGTGGGAGTCTACGAGCAGTACTTC.